A selection of T cell receptor beta chains follows, all from one sample in a study of OX40 agonist ivuxolimab in advanced cancers. Repertoires were generated with immunoSEQ multiplex PCR, while TCRdb's copy carries only in-frame clones and drops some. The sample includes 59,000 or so clones, roughly 80% of them seen just once. Sample: CD4+ or CD8+ T cells sorted from blood, taken in a trial of the OX40 agonist ivuxolimab. These receptors originate from an adult with an advanced solid tumor such as melanoma, head and neck, liver or kidney cancer. CDR3s include the opening cysteine and the closing phenylalanine or tryptophan. A D gene is named only where the DNA matches it firmly. Size values are once, few and many counts, or a class for expanded clones, and some rows have none.

j_gene: TRBJ1-5
d_gene: .
v_gene: TRBV15
abundance: .
CDR3nt: TGTGCCACCAGCGGTCAGGGGAGTTATAGCAATCAGCCCCAGCATTTT
CDR3aa: CATSGQGSYSNQPQHF

j_gene: TRBJ1-2
d_gene: .
v_gene: TRBV6-1
abundance: .
CDR3nt: TGTGCCAGCAGCCTCCCCAGGGTCGATGGCTACACCTTC
CDR3aa: CASSLPRVDGYTF

j_gene: TRBJ2-2
d_gene: TRBD1
v_gene: TRBV7-2
abundance: .
CDR3nt: TGTGCCAGCAGCCGACAGGGGGTTTACACCGGGGAGCTGTTTTTT
CDR3aa: CASSRQGVYTGELFF

j_gene: TRBJ2-7
d_gene: .
v_gene: TRBV4-1
abundance: .
CDR3nt: TGCGCCAGCAGCCCAGGCAGGGGGGGGACACACTACGAGCAGTACTTC
CDR3aa: CASSPGRGGTHYEQYF

j_gene: TRBJ2-7
d_gene: .
v_gene: TRBV27
abundance: few
CDR3nt: TGTTCCAGCAGTCGATACTCGGGGCCCTACGAGCAGTACTTC
CDR3aa: CSSSRYSGPYEQYF

j_gene: TRBJ1-4
d_gene: .
v_gene: TRBV18
abundance: .
CDR3nt: TGTGCCAGCTCACCAGGGGGGATGCGTGAAAAACTGTTTTTT
CDR3aa: CASSPGGMREKLFF

j_gene: TRBJ1-6
d_gene: .
v_gene: TRBV7-2
abundance: .
CDR3nt: TGTGCCAGCAGCTTAGGGCGACAAGATAATTCACCCCTCCACTTT
CDR3aa: CASSLGRQDNSPLHF

j_gene: TRBJ2-1
d_gene: .
v_gene: TRBV27
abundance: .
CDR3nt: TGTGCCAGCAGTCCCCGCGGGACCCCCAATGAGCAGTTCTTC
CDR3aa: CASSPRGTPNEQFF

j_gene: TRBJ2-1
d_gene: .
v_gene: TRBV7-9
abundance: once
CDR3nt: TGTGCCAGCAGCTTAGAGACAGCGGAGCAGTTCTTC
CDR3aa: CASSLETAEQFF

j_gene: TRBJ2-5
d_gene: .
v_gene: TRBV15
abundance: .
CDR3nt: TGTGCCACCAGCAGAGAAGCGCGGACGGACCAAGAGACCCAGTACTTC
CDR3aa: CATSREARTDQETQYF

j_gene: TRBJ1-1
d_gene: .
v_gene: TRBV10-2
abundance: .
CDR3nt: TGCGCCAGCTTCCCAGTTTTTCAGGACACTGAAGCTTTCTTT
CDR3aa: CASFPVFQDTEAFF

j_gene: TRBJ1-2
d_gene: TRBD1
v_gene: TRBV19
abundance: .
CDR3nt: TGTGCCAGTAGTAGAACAGGGGCTAGCTATGGCTACACCTTC
CDR3aa: CASSRTGASYGYTF

j_gene: TRBJ1-3
d_gene: .
v_gene: TRBV27
abundance: .
CDR3nt: TGTGCCAGCAGTTTATTCGCCGGCTCTGGAAACACCATATATTTT
CDR3aa: CASSLFAGSGNTIYF

j_gene: TRBJ1-5
d_gene: .
v_gene: TRBV9
abundance: .
CDR3nt: TGTGCCAGCAGCGAGACGGGGAATCAGCCCCAGCATTTT
CDR3aa: CASSETGNQPQHF

j_gene: TRBJ2-2
d_gene: .
v_gene: TRBV5-6
abundance: .
CDR3nt: TGTGCCAGCAGACTGAACACCGGGGAGCTGTTTTTT
CDR3aa: CASRLNTGELFF

j_gene: TRBJ2-3
d_gene: TRBD1
v_gene: TRBV4-1
abundance: .
CDR3nt: TGCGCCAGCAGCCAACTGACAGGGGGCACTGATACGCAGTATTTT
CDR3aa: CASSQLTGGTDTQYF

j_gene: TRBJ2-6
d_gene: .
v_gene: TRBV19
abundance: once
CDR3nt: TGTGCCAGTAGAATCTCTGGGGCCAACGTCCTGACTTTC
CDR3aa: CASRISGANVLTF

j_gene: TRBJ2-7
d_gene: TRBD1
v_gene: TRBV5-1
abundance: .
CDR3nt: TGCGCCAGCAGCTTTGATCCGGGACAGGGTGTCTACGAGCAGTACTTC
CDR3aa: CASSFDPGQGVYEQYF

j_gene: TRBJ1-2
d_gene: .
v_gene: TRBV11-2
abundance: .
CDR3nt: TGTGCCAGCAGCTTTACAAGGTATAACTATGGCTACACCTTC
CDR3aa: CASSFTRYNYGYTF

j_gene: TRBJ2-5
d_gene: .
v_gene: TRBV19
abundance: .
CDR3nt: TGTGCCAGTAGACGGGCTAGCGCTTCACAAGAGACCCAGTACTTC
CDR3aa: CASRRASASQETQYF

j_gene: TRBJ1-2
d_gene: .
v_gene: TRBV28
abundance: .
CDR3nt: TGTGCCAGCAGTATTTGGGTCGATGGCTACACCTTC
CDR3aa: CASSIWVDGYTF

j_gene: TRBJ1-2
d_gene: .
v_gene: TRBV4-3
abundance: few
CDR3nt: TGCGCCAGCAGCCAAGAAACTAGTTCGAGGGGCTACACCTTC
CDR3aa: CASSQETSSRGYTF

j_gene: TRBJ1-4
d_gene: .
v_gene: TRBV6-5
abundance: .
CDR3nt: TGTGCCAGCAGTTACTCCAGCCCAACTAATGAAAAACTGTTTTTT
CDR3aa: CASSYSSPTNEKLFF

j_gene: TRBJ2-1
d_gene: .
v_gene: TRBV4-2
abundance: .
CDR3nt: TGTGCCAGCAGCCAGTCACCCCGCGAGAATGAGCAGTTCTTC
CDR3aa: CASSQSPRENEQFF

j_gene: TRBJ2-5
d_gene: TRBD1
v_gene: TRBV25-1
abundance: .
CDR3nt: TGTGCCAGCAGTGCCCGACAGGGAGCAGGGGAGACCCAGTACTTC
CDR3aa: CASSARQGAGETQYF

j_gene: TRBJ1-2
d_gene: .
v_gene: TRBV14
abundance: .
CDR3nt: TGTGCCAGCAGCCAAGATCTAGGCTACACCTTC
CDR3aa: CASSQDLGYTF

j_gene: TRBJ1-2
d_gene: TRBD1
v_gene: TRBV4-3
abundance: .
CDR3nt: TGCGCCAGCAGCCAAGATCCAGGGGGCCGAGGCTACACCTTC
CDR3aa: CASSQDPGGRGYTF

j_gene: TRBJ2-7
d_gene: TRBD2
v_gene: TRBV5-6
abundance: .
CDR3nt: TGTGCCAGCAGCTTGTGGCTAGCGGGAAACTACGAGCAGTACTTC
CDR3aa: CASSLWLAGNYEQYF

j_gene: TRBJ1-2
d_gene: TRBD1
v_gene: TRBV7-8
abundance: .
CDR3nt: TGTGCCAGCAGCCTGGGACAGGTGGGGGCCTATGGCTACACCTTC
CDR3aa: CASSLGQVGAYGYTF

j_gene: TRBJ1-1
d_gene: TRBD1
v_gene: TRBV7-2
abundance: .
CDR3nt: TGTGCCAGCAGCCAAGAACCCGACAGGGTAAAAGGTGGAGCTTTCTTT
CDR3aa: CASSQEPDRVKGGAFF

j_gene: TRBJ1-5
d_gene: .
v_gene: TRBV7-9
abundance: .
CDR3nt: TGTGCCAGCAGCTTAGGAGGTTATAGCAATCAGCCCCAGCATTTT
CDR3aa: CASSLGGYSNQPQHF

j_gene: TRBJ2-7
d_gene: .
v_gene: TRBV28
abundance: .
CDR3nt: TGTGCCAGCAGATCACCGGGGACGGCCTTCTCCTACGAGCAGTACTTC
CDR3aa: CASRSPGTAFSYEQYF

j_gene: TRBJ1-5
d_gene: .
v_gene: TRBV18
abundance: .
CDR3nt: TGTGCCAGCTCACCAGAAGGTTATCAGCCCCAGCATTTT
CDR3aa: CASSPEGYQPQHF

j_gene: TRBJ2-1
d_gene: TRBD1
v_gene: TRBV18
abundance: .
CDR3nt: TGTGCCAGCTCCTTCGGGACAGGGGGCTTCAATGAGCAGTTCTTC
CDR3aa: CASSFGTGGFNEQFF

j_gene: TRBJ1-5
d_gene: .
v_gene: TRBV7-8
abundance: .
CDR3nt: TGTGCCAGCAGCTTTTCCCATAGCAATCAGCCCCAGCATTTT
CDR3aa: CASSFSHSNQPQHF